The 5 T cell receptor beta chains listed next were all sequenced from one sample in a study of beta chain features in type 1 diabetes. The study reverse transcribed the entire isolated RNA, so it sequenced expressed TCRB transcripts. Data came from immunoSEQ multiplex PCR; TCRdb stores just in-frame clones and leaves some out. There are approximately 300,000 clones in the sample; 9.5% to 12% occur only once, and over 0.015% lies in the top ten. Input material: naive CD4+ T cells from blood. The origin of the receptors is a woman aged 25 to 39 in good health.

This clone appeared a single time. This rearrangement joins TRBV9 to TRBJ2-3; 12 bases line up with TRBD2. Trimming at V came to 4 bases and at J to 1 base, leaving 4 bases not matched to a gene. This CDR3 comprises 16 residues. CDR1 is SGDLS, CDR2 YYNGEE, per germline. CDR3 in DNA: TGTGCCAGCAGCCCAGGACTAGCGGGGCGCACAGATACGCAGTATTTT. Its protein product is CASSPGLAGRTDTQYF.

This clone came up a few times. The rearrangement links TRBV7-9 to TRBJ1-1; D is unclear. This CDR3 spans 15 amino acids. The germline V gene encodes CDR1 SEHNR and CDR2 FQNEAQ (reference sequence). Trimming shortened V by 4 bases and J by 1 base, and 13 bases separated the two germline ends. This CDR3 is CASSSSIRRNTEAFF. CDR3 in DNA: TGTGCCAGCAGCTCGTCTATCCGGAGGAACACTGAAGCTTTCTTT.

The gene calls are TRBV9 and TRBJ2-1, with a weak D call TRBD1 (5 bases). CDR3 length equals 12 residues. CDR1 and CDR2 from the germline V gene are SGDLS and YYNGEE. Trimming removed 0 bases at V and 9 bases at J, with 7 bases between. CDR3: CASSVVRGEQFF. The CDR3 DNA sequence: TGTGCCAGCAGCGTAGTAAGGGGTGAGCAGTTCTTC. Drawing the rest from reference TRBV9 and TRBJ2-1, the complete variable domain is DSGVTQTPKHLITATGQRVTLRCSPRSGDLSVYWYQQSLDQGLQFLIQYYNGEERAKGNILERFSAQQFPDLHSELNLSSLELGDSALYFCASSVVRGEQFFGPGTRLTVL.

This clone has at least ten counts. The chain recombines TRBV29-1 with TRBJ2-7; 8 nucleotides line up with TRBD1. The CDR3 sequence is 13 residues long. V lost 1 base, J lost 3 bases, and 2 bases stayed unmatched. Germline V gene data show CDR1 as SQVTM and CDR2 as ANQGSEA. Here the CDR3 reads CSVEAGQGYEQYF. CDR3 DNA: TGCAGCGTTGAAGCTGGACAGGGCTACGAGCAGTACTTC.

The gene calls are TRBV28 and TRBJ2-7, with D possibly TRBD2 on 5 matching bases. The CDR3 has 15 residues. Trimming pared 6 bases from V and 3 bases from J, leaving 18 bases between. Germline CDR1 MDHEN, CDR2 SYDVKM. The CDR3: CASSKAMDFHYEQYF. The DNA for the CDR3 is TGTGCCAGCAGCAAGGCCATGGACTTTCACTACGAGCAGTACTTC.